This T cell receptor beta chain was captured in a study of cytomegalovirus exposure and HLA in healthy donors. Germline CDR1 reads MNHEY; CDR2 reads SVGAGI. CDR3 length equals 14 residues. V shed 5 bases, J shed 14 bases, and the junction held 15 bases outside the gene matches. Whole-study results and caveats: Several top significant clusters appeared, in a later analysis, to be linked to common viral pathogens. It was shown in a later analysis that HLA-associated TCR beta chains were more clonally expanded than other, equally common chains. Upon later analysis, TCR association rates were observed to vary by HLA locus, being highest for DRB1 and lowest for HLA-C. About 90% or about 30% of the time was how often most TCR beta V segments were productive, according to an earlier analysis.

PCR involved 60 Vbeta and 13 Jbeta primers. Repertoires were generated with immunoSEQ multiplex PCR, while TCRdb's copy carries only in-frame clones and drops some. The sample lists 95,000 to 150,000 clones, 15% to 17% occurring once. This clone was counted a few times. The antigen is unknown. The receptor was derived from a woman under 30 in good health and CMV-seronegative. The chain is built from TRBV6-5 and TRBJ2-3; 8 positions match TRBD2. Sequences were obtained from PBMCs. Written as DNA, the CDR3 is TGTGCCAGCAGTCCCCAATTCGACGGGACTAGTGGGTATTTT. This sequence encodes CASSPQFDGTSGYF.